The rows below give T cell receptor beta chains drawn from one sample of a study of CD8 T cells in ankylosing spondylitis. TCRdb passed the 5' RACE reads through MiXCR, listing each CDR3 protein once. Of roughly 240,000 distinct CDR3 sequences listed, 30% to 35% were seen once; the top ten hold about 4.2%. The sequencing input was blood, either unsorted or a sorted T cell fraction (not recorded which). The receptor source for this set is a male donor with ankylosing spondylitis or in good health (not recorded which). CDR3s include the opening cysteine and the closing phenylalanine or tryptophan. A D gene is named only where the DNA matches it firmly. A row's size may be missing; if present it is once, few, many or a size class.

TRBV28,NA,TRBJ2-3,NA,CASSPTSIADTQYF,TGTGCCAGCAGTCCGACTAGTATTGCAGATACGCAGTATTTT
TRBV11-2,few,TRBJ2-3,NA,CASSSTLTDTQYF,TGTGCCAGCAGTTCTACCCTCACAGATACGCAGTATTTT
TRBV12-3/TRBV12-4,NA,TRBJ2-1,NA,CASRPTGREQFF,TGTGCCAGCAGACCAACAGGGCGGGAGCAGTTCTTC
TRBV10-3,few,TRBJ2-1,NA,CAIWDGNEQFF,TGTGCCATATGGGACGGGAATGAGCAGTTCTTC
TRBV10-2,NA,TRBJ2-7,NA,CASSEPGPYEQYF,TGCGCCAGCAGTGAGCCAGGGCCCTACGAGCAGTACTTC
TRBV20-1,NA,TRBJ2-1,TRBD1,CSAINRGPYNEQFF,TGCAGTGCTATAAACAGGGGACCCTACAATGAGCAGTTCTTC
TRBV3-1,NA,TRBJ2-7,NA,CASSQARTGSYEQYF,TGTGCCAGCAGCCAAGCCCGGACGGGATCCTACGAGCAGTACTTC
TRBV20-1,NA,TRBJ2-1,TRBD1,CSAARDSDLEQFF,TGCAGTGCGGCACGGGACAGCGACCTAGAGCAGTTCTTC
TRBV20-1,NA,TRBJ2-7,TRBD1,CSAPQGYEQYF,TGCAGTGCTCCACAGGGGTACGAGCAGTACTTC
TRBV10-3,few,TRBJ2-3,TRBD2,CAISEITSGSTDTQYF,TGTGCCATCAGTGAGATAACTAGCGGGTCTACAGATACGCAGTATTTT
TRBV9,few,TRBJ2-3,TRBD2,CASSQGAGLPIDTQYF,TGTGCCAGCAGCCAGGGAGCGGGGCTACCGATAGATACGCAGTATTTT
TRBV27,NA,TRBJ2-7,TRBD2,CASSSGLVAGEQYF,TGTGCCAGCAGTTCCGGACTAGTCGCCGGCGAGCAGTACTTC
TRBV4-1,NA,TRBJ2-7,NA,CASSLESAYEQYF,TGCGCCAGCAGCCTAGAGTCCGCCTACGAGCAGTACTTC
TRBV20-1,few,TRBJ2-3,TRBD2,CSARGGGGATDTQYF,TGCAGTGCTAGAGGTGGCGGGGGGGCCACAGATACGCAGTATTTT
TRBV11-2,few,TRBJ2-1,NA,CASSSRGGLYNEQFF,TGTGCCAGCAGCTCGAGGGGGGGACTCTACAATGAGCAGTTCTTC
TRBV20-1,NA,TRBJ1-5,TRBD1,CSARTLPGTGDQPQHF,TGCAGTGCTCGGACCCTTCCCGGGACAGGGGATCAGCCCCAGCATTTT